The rows below give T cell receptor beta chains drawn from one sample of a study of T cells after yellow fever vaccination. TCRdb itself ran the 5' RACE reads through MiXCR, one entry per CDR3 protein. The table lists 300,000 to 350,000 distinct CDR3 sequences, approximately 4% of them singletons. Sample: PBMCs, taken 15 days after the yellow fever booster vaccination. The receptors here all came from a young man who received the YFV17D yellow fever vaccine. CDR3s include the opening cysteine and the closing phenylalanine or tryptophan. Size values are once, few and many counts, or a class for expanded clones, and some rows have none.

cdr3_aa,j_call,cdr3_length,v_call,clone_size
CSGETVNTEAFF,TRBJ1-1,12,TRBV29-1,many
CASSGDNHNEQFF,TRBJ2-1,13,TRBV5-4,many
CASSFRGTGLEVEQFF,TRBJ2-1,16,TRBV28,NA
CASSFGRGVNTEAFF,TRBJ1-1,15,TRBV27,few
CSSGQRNTEAFF,TRBJ1-1,12,TRBV20-1,NA
CASSPLGRGGYEQYF,TRBJ2-7,15,TRBV7-2,few
CSVLRPDQETQYF,TRBJ2-5,13,TRBV29-1,NA
CASSLAGAVSFYEQYF,TRBJ2-7,16,TRBV5-1,many
CASSFVRGERYEQYF,TRBJ2-7,15,TRBV12-3/TRBV12-4,NA
CASSQGGRDRPFSPLHF,TRBJ1-6,17,TRBV4-2,NA
CATSRDPGQTNTEAFF,TRBJ1-1,16,TRBV15,many
CSARDGTSSDTQYF,TRBJ2-3,14,TRBV20-1,NA
CASGVKLTDEQFF,TRBJ2-1,13,TRBV12-5,many
CASSFRVGAEAFF,TRBJ1-1,13,TRBV12-3/TRBV12-4,NA
CASSFIGNAGELFF,TRBJ2-2,14,TRBV27,NA
CASSPSLAGDGITDTQYF,TRBJ2-3,18,TRBV7-9,many
CASTPTTGHQETQYF,TRBJ2-5,15,TRBV5-1,few
CASSSGGEQYF,TRBJ2-7,11,TRBV5-6,many
CASRPQVPTDTQYF,TRBJ2-3,14,TRBV25-1,many
CSPSGRLNEQFF,TRBJ2-1,12,TRBV29-1,many
CASSREGLGANVLTF,TRBJ2-6,15,TRBV27,NA
CASSYRDPGHNSPLHF,TRBJ1-6,16,TRBV7-6,many
CASSLSLGTGELFF,TRBJ2-2,14,TRBV5-5,many
CASSPQGPDTQYF,TRBJ2-3,13,TRBV7-3,NA
CASSSPGGGTEAFF,TRBJ1-1,14,TRBV5-1,few
CASSQASGGGADTQYF,TRBJ2-3,16,TRBV4-3,NA
CSATRTSGSYEQYF,TRBJ2-7,14,TRBV20-1,many
CASSPRQAGNTEAFF,TRBJ1-1,15,TRBV7-2,few
CASRVQGSVPEKLFF,TRBJ1-4,15,TRBV6-5,many
CATWRAGNTEAFF,TRBJ1-1,13,TRBV6-6,few
CASSFLSSGANVLTF,TRBJ2-6,15,TRBV6-6,NA
CATSDRGDSPLHF,TRBJ1-6,13,TRBV24-1,many
CASSLLLAGGFTDTQYF,TRBJ2-3,17,TRBV7-2,NA
CASSQGDRAVLENEKLFF,TRBJ1-4,18,TRBV4-3,few
CASGSEANTGELFF,TRBJ2-2,14,TRBV5-1,many
CSASPQESYGYTF,TRBJ1-2,13,TRBV20-1,many
CASRSNPSVHGAFHEQFF,TRBJ2-1,18,TRBV6-1,NA
CASSLSLASPSHEQYF,TRBJ2-7,16,TRBV27,many
CASNIAGGSSYEQYF,TRBJ2-7,15,TRBV12-3/TRBV12-4,many
CSARIWGHSGAEAFF,TRBJ1-1,15,TRBV20-1,few
CASTAMKETQYF,TRBJ2-5,12,TRBV3-1,NA
CASSPRTGGTEQYF,TRBJ2-7,14,TRBV14,NA
CSAGRGGPGNEQFF,TRBJ2-1,14,TRBV20-1,NA
CASSEGGEQYF,TRBJ2-7,11,TRBV10-2,few
CASSKNQGYEQFF,TRBJ2-1,13,TRBV7-2,NA
CASSDGYSPLHF,TRBJ1-6,12,TRBV12-3/TRBV12-4,few
CASSKGQGLNYGYTF,TRBJ1-2,15,TRBV4-3,few
CSARVRAGNQPQHF,TRBJ1-5,14,TRBV20-1,few
CASSAANGPRTDTQYF,TRBJ2-3,16,TRBV9,many
CASSAPGTSTPETQYF,TRBJ2-5,16,TRBV6-6,NA
CASRTTGTDTQYF,TRBJ2-3,13,TRBV7-2,NA
CASSLWFGQGKDNEQFF,TRBJ2-1,17,TRBV5-6,many
CASSRGVYPPDEQFF,TRBJ2-1,15,TRBV12-3/TRBV12-4,NA
CASSTTGGQETQYF,TRBJ2-5,14,TRBV7-2,many
CSARVTGGTGNTGELFF,TRBJ2-2,17,TRBV20-1,many
CASSLSQNTEAFF,TRBJ1-1,13,TRBV7-2,many
CSARVWGANGNTIYF,TRBJ1-3,15,TRBV20-1,NA
CASTPGQMNTEAFF,TRBJ1-1,14,TRBV7-9,few
CASSSSRGLVTDTQYF,TRBJ2-3,16,TRBV5-1,few
CASTSSGYEQYF,TRBJ2-7,12,TRBV7-3,many